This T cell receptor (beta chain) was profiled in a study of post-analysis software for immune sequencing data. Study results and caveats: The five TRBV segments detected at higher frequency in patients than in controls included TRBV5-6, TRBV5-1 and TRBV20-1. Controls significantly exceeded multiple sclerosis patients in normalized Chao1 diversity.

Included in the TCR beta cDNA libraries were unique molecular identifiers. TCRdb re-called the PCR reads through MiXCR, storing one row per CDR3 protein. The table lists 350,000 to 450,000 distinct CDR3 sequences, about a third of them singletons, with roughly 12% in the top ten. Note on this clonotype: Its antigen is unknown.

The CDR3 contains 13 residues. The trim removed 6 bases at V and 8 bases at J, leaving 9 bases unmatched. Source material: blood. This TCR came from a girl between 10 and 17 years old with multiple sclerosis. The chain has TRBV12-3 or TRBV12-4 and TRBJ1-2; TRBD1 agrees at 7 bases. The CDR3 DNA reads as TGTGCCAGCAGAGACAGGGATCTACAAGGCTACACCTTC. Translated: CASRDRDLQGYTF.